These 14 T cell receptor beta chains came from one sample sequenced in a study of T cell repertoires in cytomegalovirus infection. TCRdb called the reads again in MiXCR, with one record for every CDR3 protein. The sample has approximately 1,000,000 distinct CDR3 sequences; approximately 31% are singletons. No antigen is known for these receptors. This sample comprised cultured CD8+ T cells from PBMCs, obtained from culture after CMV antigen stimulation. The receptors were sampled from a human donor in good health (CMV status not recorded). Some clones in this sample may be carry-over from other donors' samples.

There are a few counts of this clonotype. This sequence joins TRBV7-2 and TRBJ2-5; the match to TRBD2 covers 10 bases. CDR1 SGHTA and CDR2 FQGNSA come from the germline V gene. After removal of 5 bases from V and 5 bases from J, the junction contained 11 bases not matched to a gene. The CDR3 extends over 16 amino acids. The CDR3 DNA sequence: TGTGCCAGCAGCGAGTTGGGGACTAGCGTTATGGAGACCCAGTACTTC. This encodes CASSELGTSVMETQYF.

This clonotype was observed once. The genes are TRBV14 and TRBJ2-5; the D gene is possibly TRBD1 (5 bases). Germline V gives CDR1 SGHDN, CDR2 FVKESK. The CDR3 loop spans 13 amino acids. The V end was cut by 2 bases, the J end by 4 bases, with 8 bases between. CDR3 in DNA: TGTGCCAGCAGCCAACTTGGGGCAGAGACCCAGTACTTC. As protein: CASSQLGAETQYF.

This chain links TRBV2 with TRBJ1-2; D is ambiguous. Germline-derived CDR1 and CDR2 are SNHLY and FYNNEI. The V and J ends lost 4 bases and 8 bases respectively, with 17 bases between them. CDR3 size: 14 residues. The CDR3 DNA is TGTGCCAGCAGTGTTCCGGGCCAACCCCCAGGCTACACCTTC. Its protein is CASSVPGQPPGYTF.

This clonotype was observed a few times. The gene calls are TRBV6-6 and TRBJ2-7, with 7 nucleotides matching TRBD2. CDR3 length: 15 residues. From germline, CDR1 is MNHNY and CDR2 SVGAGI (reference sequence). Trimming at V came to 5 bases and at J to 3 bases, leaving 10 bases not matched to a gene. The CDR3 DNA reads as TGTGCCAGCAGTCTCGGACTAGTAGTCAACTACGAGCAGTACTTC. Its translation is CASSLGLVVNYEQYF.

The chain has TRBV7-2 and TRBJ2-2; D assignment may be TRBD1 or TRBD2 (7 bases each). This CDR3 is built from 15 residues. Germline V lookup: CDR1 SGHTA, CDR2 FQGNSA. The V end lost 3 bases, the J end lost 5 bases, and 13 bases lay between the germline ends. The CDR3 DNA is TGTGCCAGCAGCTTCCTTCAGGGGGGGACCGGGGAGCTGTTTTTT. Translation gives CASSFLQGGTGELFF.

Only a few counts were recorded for this clonotype. The rearrangement links TRBV14 to TRBJ1-2; D uncertain. Germline loops: CDR1 SGHDN, CDR2 FVKESK. The CDR3 spans 14 residues. V gave up 0 bases and J gave up 2 bases, with 7 bases separating them. CDR3 in amino acids: CASSQDAGNYGYTF. CDR3 DNA sequence: TGTGCCAGCAGCCAAGATGCCGGGAACTATGGCTACACCTTC.

The chain joins TRBV28 to TRBJ2-5; the D is unclear. CDR3 size: 15 residues. The germline V gene encodes CDR1 MDHEN and CDR2 SYDVKM. V lost 6 bases and J lost 3, with 17 bases in between. The CDR3 nucleotides read TGTGCCAGCAGCCAGACACGTATCAAAAAAGAGACCCAGTACTTC. Translated: CASSQTRIKKETQYF.

This chain links TRBV6-5 with TRBJ2-1, with 8 bases fitting TRBD1. Germline V gene sequence: CDR1 MNHEY, CDR2 SVGAGI. CDR3 size: 20 residues. The V segment lost 4 bases and the J segment 7 bases; nucleotides outside the gene matches: 24. CDR3 residues: CASSLWGASYLQGDTNEQFF. CDR3 sequence (DNA): TGTGCCAGCAGTTTATGGGGGGCGAGTTATTTACAGGGGGATACAAATGAGCAGTTCTTC.

This clonotype has a handful of counts. V gene TRBV7-6 combines with J gene TRBJ1-6; 8 bases are a match to TRBD1. Losses at the gene ends were 5 bases for V and 15 bases for J; bases not matched to a gene: 9. Germline assignment: CDR1 SGHVS and CDR2 FNYEAQ. The CDR3 runs 13 residues. In DNA, the CDR3 is TGTGCCAGCAGCAACACAGGGGGGGGATACCTCCACTTT. This encodes CASSNTGGGYLHF.

The J gene is TRBJ2-2, the V gene TRBV29-1; TRBD2 aligns across 12 bases. The germline CDR1 and CDR2 sequences are SQVTM and ANQGSEA. After removal of 6 bases from V and 4 bases from J, the junction contained 6 bases not matched to a gene. CDR3 length: 15 residues. The CDR3, as DNA: TGCAGCGTCGTTGGACTAGCGGGGTTCACCGGGGAGCTGTTTTTT. This codes for CSVVGLAGFTGELFF.

This chain links TRBV12-3 or TRBV12-4 with TRBJ2-3; D is undetermined. The V gene lost 3 bases and the J gene lost 2 bases, with 15 bases spanning the gap. The CDR3 contains 16 residues. The CDR3, as DNA: TGTGCCAGCAGTTTCACCCTTGCTTGGGTCACAGATACGCAGTATTTT. Translated: CASSFTLAWVTDTQYF.

This clonotype was seen more than once but under ten times. The V gene is TRBV7-2, the J gene TRBJ2-1; D unclear. Germline CDR1 reads SGHTA; CDR2 reads FQGNSA. CDR3 length equals 16 residues. The V and J ends lost 1 base and 0 bases respectively, with 10 bases between them. The CDR3 sequence is CASSLDLESSYNEQFF. The CDR3 coding sequence is TGTGCCAGCAGCTTAGATCTAGAAAGCTCCTACAATGAGCAGTTCTTC.

The V and J genes are TRBV12-3 or TRBV12-4 and TRBJ2-7; D unresolved. Between the trimmed V and J ends, which lost 2 bases and 3 bases, there was a span of 8 bases. The CDR3 covers 13 residues. CDR3 in DNA: TGTGCCAGCAGTTTATTCTCGGGCTACGAGCAGTACTTC. This codes for CASSLFSGYEQYF.

This CDR3 reads CATSSDKRTEAFF. CDR3 nucleotide sequence: TGTGCCACCAGCAGTGACAAGAGGACTGAAGCTTTCTTT. The rearrangement joins TRBV15 to TRBJ1-1, with D uncertain. CDR3 length: 13 amino acids. Trimming stripped 3 bases from V and 5 bases from J, with 10 bases between. From germline, CDR1 is LNHNV and CDR2 YYDKDF (reference sequence).